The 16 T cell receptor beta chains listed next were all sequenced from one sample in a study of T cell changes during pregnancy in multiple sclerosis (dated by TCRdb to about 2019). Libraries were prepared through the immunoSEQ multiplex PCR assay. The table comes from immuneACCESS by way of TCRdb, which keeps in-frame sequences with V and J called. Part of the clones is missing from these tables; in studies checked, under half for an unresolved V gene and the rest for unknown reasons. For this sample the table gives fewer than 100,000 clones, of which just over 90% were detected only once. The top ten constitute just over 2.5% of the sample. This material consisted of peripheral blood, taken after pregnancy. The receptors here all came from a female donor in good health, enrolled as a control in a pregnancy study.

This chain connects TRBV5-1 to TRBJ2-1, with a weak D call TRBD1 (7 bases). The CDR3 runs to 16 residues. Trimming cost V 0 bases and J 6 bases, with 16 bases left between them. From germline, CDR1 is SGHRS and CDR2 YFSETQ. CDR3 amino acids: CASSLGTSGGSNEQFF. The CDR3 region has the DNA TGCGCCAGCAGCTTGGGGACGTCAGGGGGGTCCAATGAGCAGTTCTTC.

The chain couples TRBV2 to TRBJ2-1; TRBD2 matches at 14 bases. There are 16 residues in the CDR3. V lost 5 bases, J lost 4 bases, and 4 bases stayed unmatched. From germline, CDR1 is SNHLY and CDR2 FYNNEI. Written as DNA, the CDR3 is TGTGCCAGCAGTACTCGACTAGCGGGAGGGTACAATGAGCAGTTCTTC. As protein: CASSTRLAGGYNEQFF.

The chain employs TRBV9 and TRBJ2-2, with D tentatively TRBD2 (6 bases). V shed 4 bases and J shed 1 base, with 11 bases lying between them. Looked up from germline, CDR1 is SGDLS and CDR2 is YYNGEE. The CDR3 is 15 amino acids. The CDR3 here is CASSRLDQNTGELFF. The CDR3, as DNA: TGTGCCAGCAGCAGACTAGACCAGAACACCGGGGAGCTGTTTTTT.

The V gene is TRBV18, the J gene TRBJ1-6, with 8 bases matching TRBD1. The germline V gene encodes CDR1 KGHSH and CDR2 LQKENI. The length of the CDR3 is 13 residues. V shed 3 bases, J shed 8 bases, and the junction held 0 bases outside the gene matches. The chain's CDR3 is CASSPTGDSPLHF. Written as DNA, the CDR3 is TGTGCCAGCTCACCGACAGGGGATTCACCCCTCCACTTT.

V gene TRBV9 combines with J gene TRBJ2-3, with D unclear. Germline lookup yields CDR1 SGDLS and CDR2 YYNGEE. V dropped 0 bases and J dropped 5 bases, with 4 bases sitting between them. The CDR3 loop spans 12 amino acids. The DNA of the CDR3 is TGTGCCAGCAGCGTAGGACAAGATACGCAGTATTTT. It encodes CASSVGQDTQYF.

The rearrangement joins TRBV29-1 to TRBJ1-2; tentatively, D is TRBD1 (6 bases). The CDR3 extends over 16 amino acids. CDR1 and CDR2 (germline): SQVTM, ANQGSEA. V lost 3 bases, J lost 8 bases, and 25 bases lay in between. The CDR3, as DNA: TGCAGCGTTGAGGGGGTGGCCAACCAGGGGTGGGGGGGCTACACCTTC. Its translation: CSVEGVANQGWGGYTF.

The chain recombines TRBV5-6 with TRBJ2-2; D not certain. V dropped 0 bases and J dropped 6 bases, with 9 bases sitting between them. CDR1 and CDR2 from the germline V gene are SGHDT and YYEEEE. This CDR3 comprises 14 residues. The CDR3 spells CASSLGVMAGELFF. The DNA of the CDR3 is TGTGCCAGCAGCTTGGGCGTTATGGCCGGGGAGCTGTTTTTT.

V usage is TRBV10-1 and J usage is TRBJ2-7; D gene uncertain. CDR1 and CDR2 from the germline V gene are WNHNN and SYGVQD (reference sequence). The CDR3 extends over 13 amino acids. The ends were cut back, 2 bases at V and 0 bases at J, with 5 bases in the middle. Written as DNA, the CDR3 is TGCGCCAGCAGTGAGGGTAGCTCCTACGAGCAGTACTTC. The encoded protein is CASSEGSSYEQYF.

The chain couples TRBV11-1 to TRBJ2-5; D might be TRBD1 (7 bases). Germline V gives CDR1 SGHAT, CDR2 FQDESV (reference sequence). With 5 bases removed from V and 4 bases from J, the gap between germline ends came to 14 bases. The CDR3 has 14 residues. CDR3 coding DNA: TGTGCCAGCAGCCCAGGAGGGGGCGTAGAGACCCAGTACTTC. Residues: CASSPGGGVETQYF. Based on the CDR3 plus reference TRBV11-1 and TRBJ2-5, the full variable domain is EAEVAQSPRYKITEKSQAVAFWCDPISGHATLYWYRQILGQGPELLVQFQDESVVDDSQLPKDRFSAERLKGVDSTLKIQPAELGDSAMYLCASSPGGGVETQYFGPGTRLLVL.

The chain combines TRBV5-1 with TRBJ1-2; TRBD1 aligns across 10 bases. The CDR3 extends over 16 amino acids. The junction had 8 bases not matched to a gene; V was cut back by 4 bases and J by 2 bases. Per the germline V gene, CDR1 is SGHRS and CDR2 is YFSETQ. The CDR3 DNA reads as TGCGCCAGCAGCCCTCGAGGGACAGGGGCCAACTATGGCTACACCTTC. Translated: CASSPRGTGANYGYTF.

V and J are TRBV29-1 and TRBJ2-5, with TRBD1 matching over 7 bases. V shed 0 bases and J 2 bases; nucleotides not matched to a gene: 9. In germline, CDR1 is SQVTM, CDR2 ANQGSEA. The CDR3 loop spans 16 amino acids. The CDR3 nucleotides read TGCAGCGTTGAAGATCTGTGGGACAGCAAACAAGAGACCCAGTACTTC. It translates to CSVEDLWDSKQETQYF.

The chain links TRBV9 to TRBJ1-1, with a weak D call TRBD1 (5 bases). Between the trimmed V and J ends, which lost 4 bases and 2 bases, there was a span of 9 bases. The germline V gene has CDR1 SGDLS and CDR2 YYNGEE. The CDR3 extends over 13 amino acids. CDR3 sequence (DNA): TGTGCCAGCAGCATTGGGGCAAACACTGAAGCTTTCTTT. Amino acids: CASSIGANTEAFF.

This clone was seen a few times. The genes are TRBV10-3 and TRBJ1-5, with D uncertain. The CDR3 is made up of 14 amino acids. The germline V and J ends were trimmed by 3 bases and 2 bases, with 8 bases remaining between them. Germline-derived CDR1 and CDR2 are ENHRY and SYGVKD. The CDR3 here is CAISDTRGNQPQHF. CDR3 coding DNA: TGTGCCATCAGTGACACACGGGGCAATCAGCCCCAGCATTTT.

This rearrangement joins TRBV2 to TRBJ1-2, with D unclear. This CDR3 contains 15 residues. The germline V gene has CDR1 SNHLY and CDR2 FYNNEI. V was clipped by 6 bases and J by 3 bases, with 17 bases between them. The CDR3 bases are TGTGCCAGCAGCCCCGTAGCCGGGATGGACTATGGCTACACCTTC. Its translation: CASSPVAGMDYGYTF.

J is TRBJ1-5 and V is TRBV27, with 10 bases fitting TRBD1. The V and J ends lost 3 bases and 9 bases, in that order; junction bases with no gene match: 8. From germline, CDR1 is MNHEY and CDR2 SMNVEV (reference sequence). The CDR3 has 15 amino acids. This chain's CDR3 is CASSLGDRGQGPQHF. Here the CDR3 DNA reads TGTGCCAGCAGTTTGGGGGACAGGGGCCAGGGGCCCCAGCATTTT.

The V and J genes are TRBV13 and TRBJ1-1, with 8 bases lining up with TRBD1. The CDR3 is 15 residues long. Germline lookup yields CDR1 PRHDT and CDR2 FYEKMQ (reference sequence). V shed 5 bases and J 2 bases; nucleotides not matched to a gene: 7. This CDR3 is CASSRQGQGNTEAFF. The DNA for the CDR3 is TGTGCCAGCAGCCGACAGGGGCAGGGTAACACTGAAGCTTTCTTT.